What follows describes a single T cell receptor (beta chain). The antigen this receptor binds is unknown. No base qualities exist here, and no much larger clone lies one base off it. The donors belonged to the validation cohort of roughly 120 subjects, which was separate from the approximately 660-subject first cohort. Trimming accounts for 4 bases at V and 0 bases at J, while the number of junction bases matched to no gene is 4. From the cysteine up to the phenylalanine, the CDR3 has a length of 15 residues. Kept here is only the CDR3 DNA, which spans 45 bases and is read in frame from base 1. CDR1 SEHNR and CDR2 FQNEAQ were looked up in the germline V gene (reference sequence). Library prep was done by the immunoSEQ multiplex PCR assay. Processing in the source paper ran as follows. A statistical classification framework was developed to diagnose cytomegalovirus status using the catalog of TCR beta chain sequences. Imported from immuneACCESS, the table was reduced by TCRdb to in-frame sequences with V and J called. These copies leave out some clones; in studies compared against another copy, an unresolved V gene accounts for under half, and the cause of the remainder is not known. V, J and clone size derive from that table, while D and trimming were established from the DNA sequence. This sample lists some 150,000 clones; 87% were detected once. The top ten clonotypes cover roughly 1.5% of the sample.

These data originate in a study of cytomegalovirus exposure and HLA in healthy donors (TCRdb year 2017). Concerning the study at large: A later analysis indicated that the 110 or so validation repertoires were generated on the platform also employed for the 700 or so repertoires of the first cohort. The aim of the study was to test whether cataloging public T cell receptors could identify signatures of past pathogen exposure. The study combined high-throughput TCR immunosequencing, statistical association of individual TCRs with disease status, and machine learning to predict cytomegalovirus infection status. A separate validation cohort of approximately 120 different subjects was used in addition to the 666-subject first cohort. Paper-wide results and their limitations: A later analysis had no HLA typing for the validation cohort, so co-occurrence there was scored across all 110 or so repertoires. It was suggested by the authors that the approach could potentially be generalized to other disease states and immunological phenotypes. Three of the identified cytomegalovirus-associated TCR beta chains were confirmed in vitro to be specific for cytomegalovirus antigens. Subsequent analysis determined that TCRs grouped into clusters in the first cohort also showed a tendency toward co-occurrence across the 120 or so validation repertoires, and 85% to 95% of cluster scores exceeded 0. The classifier was reported to diagnose cytomegalovirus status with high specificity and sensitivity in both the original and validation cohorts. The study listed approximately 150 TCR beta chains as associated with cytomegalovirus. While some public TCRs were present in many individuals, most TCR sequences turned up only very rarely across donors.

This receptor was obtained from a woman aged 30 to 39 in good health and CMV-seronegative. Sequenced input: PBMCs. This receptor chain uses TRBV7-9 and TRBJ2-3; TRBD1 matches 7 bases in the middle. The DNA sequence reads TGTGCCAGCAGCTACAGGGGCACTAGCACAGATACGCAGTATTTT. It codes for CASSYRGTSTDTQYF.